The 8 T cell receptor beta chains below come from one sample, sequenced in a study of cytomegalovirus exposure and HLA in healthy donors. PCR was performed using 60 Vbeta and 13 Jbeta primers. Sequenced by immunoSEQ multiplex PCR; TCRdb stores in-frame clones only, minus some. The sample records 95,000 to 150,000 clones, approximately 80% being singletons. The sample comprised PBMCs. The receptor source for this set is a man aged 45-65 years in good health and CMV-seronegative.

The gene calls are TRBV7-9 and TRBJ2-7, with a weak D call TRBD2 (5 bases). CDR1 and CDR2 from the germline V gene are SEHNR and FQNEAQ (reference sequence). The CDR3 is 12 amino acids. Trimming left V 7 bases short and J 4 bases short, with 11 bases between. The CDR3 region has the DNA TGTGCCAGCACCAACTCGGGGTACGAGCAGTACGTC. It translates to CASTNSGYEQYV.

This clone has a handful of counts. The J gene is TRBJ2-3, the V gene TRBV27, with 11 bases that match TRBD2. The CDR3 is 20 residues long. J gave up 4 bases and V 5 bases, and 20 bases lay outside the gene matches. CDR1 is MNHEY and CDR2 is SMNVEV in the germline V gene (reference sequence). The CDR3 region is CASSLDHRGSGGAGADTQYF. DNA of the CDR3: TGTGCCAGCAGTCTCGATCACCGGGGTAGCGGGGGGGCGGGGGCAGATACGCAGTATTTT.

V usage is TRBV7-2 and J usage is TRBJ2-1; D remains ambiguous. The CDR3 is 11 residues long. The germline V gene encodes CDR1 SGHTA and CDR2 FQGNSA. The V gene lost 7 bases and the J gene lost 9 bases, with 10 bases spanning the gap. The CDR3 nucleotides read TGTGCCAGCACCACCTACGGTGAGCAGTTCTTC. Protein product: CASTTYGEQFF.

This sequence joins TRBV19 and TRBJ2-2, with TRBD1 as a possible D gene (5 bases). CDR1 and CDR2 from the germline V gene are LNHDA and SQIVND (reference sequence). The germline V and J ends were trimmed by 4 bases and 6 bases, with 9 bases remaining between them. The CDR3 covers 13 residues. This CDR3 is CASSTQGSGELFF. The CDR3 coding sequence is TGTGCCAGTAGTACCCAGGGATCCGGGGAGCTGTTTTTT. The complete variable domain, with remaining parts taken from reference TRBV19 and TRBJ2-2, reads DGGITQSPKYLFRKEGQNVTLSCEQNLNHDAMYWYRQDPGQGLRLIYYSQIVNDFQKGDIAEGYSVSREKKESFPLTVTSAQKNPTAFYLCASSTQGSGELFFGEGSRLTVL.

This chain uses TRBV7-8 with TRBJ1-1; maybe TRBD1 (5 bases). Trimming took 6 bases from V and 3 from J, leaving 14 bases between them. The CDR3 runs 14 residues. From germline, CDR1 is SGHVS and CDR2 FQNEAQ. The chain's CDR3 is CASRRSGLDTEAFF. Here the CDR3 DNA reads TGTGCCAGCAGGAGGTCAGGGTTGGACACTGAAGCTTTCTTT.

The V gene is TRBV5-4, the J gene TRBJ1-1, with a weak D call TRBD1 (6 bases). CDR3 length: 16 residues. CDR1 and CDR2 (germline): SGHNT, YYREEE (reference sequence). The germline V and J ends were trimmed by 7 bases and 1 base, with 20 bases remaining between them. CDR3 nucleotide sequence: TGTGCCAGCGGCGGGGGGCGGGTAGGCCGGAACACTGAAGCTTTCTTT. This gives the protein CASGGGRVGRNTEAFF.

This clone has more than one count but fewer than ten. The rearrangement links TRBV19 to TRBJ2-1; 9 bases are a match to TRBD1. The V gene's germline CDR1 is LNHDA and CDR2 SQIVND (reference sequence). The CDR3 runs 17 residues. J gave up 5 bases and V 5 bases, and 13 bases lay outside the gene matches. Here the CDR3 DNA reads TGTGCCAGTAGTCCACGTAACACAGGGGGCCGGGACAATGAGCAGTTCTTC. Protein sequence: CASSPRNTGGRDNEQFF.

This chain joins TRBV5-1 and TRBJ2-5, with 9 bases identical to TRBD2. Germline V gene lookup returns CDR1 SGHRS and CDR2 YFSETQ. The junction had 3 bases not matched to a gene; V was cut back by 0 bases and J by 0 bases. The CDR3 loop spans 16 amino acids. The CDR3 DNA reads TGCGCCAGCAGCTTGGAAGCGGGGGGCAACCAAGAGACCCAGTACTTC. It translates to CASSLEAGGNQETQYF.